The following is a T cell receptor (beta chain) sequence with its context. Its antigen remains unknown. This record comes from a study of T cells after yellow fever vaccination. Study-wide results and limits: Most primary-vaccination clones reappeared after the booster (around 95% CD4, about 88% CD8).

UMIs were added to TCR cDNA along with a universal primer site when it was made by 5'RACE template switching. From the 5' RACE reads, TCRdb called clonotypes with MiXCR, one entry per CDR3 protein. The repertoire consists of some 500,000 distinct CDR3 sequences, with about 13% occurring once and the leading ten covering more than 13%. Deletions cut 1 base from V and 3 bases from J, with 18 bases between. Germline V gene sequence: CDR1 SGHDN, CDR2 FVKESK. The CDR3 has 17 amino acids. Sequences were derived from PBMCs, sampled on the day of the yellow fever booster vaccination. The clonotype was recovered from a man aged 25 to 40 who received the YFV17D yellow fever vaccine. The chain is built from TRBV14 and TRBJ2-5, with D perhaps matching TRBD1 or TRBD2 (5 bases each). CDR3 nucleotide sequence: TGTGCCAGCAGCCAAGCGGAATGGTACCAGGGAGAAGAGACCCAGTACTTC. Amino acid sequence: CASSQAEWYQGEETQYF.